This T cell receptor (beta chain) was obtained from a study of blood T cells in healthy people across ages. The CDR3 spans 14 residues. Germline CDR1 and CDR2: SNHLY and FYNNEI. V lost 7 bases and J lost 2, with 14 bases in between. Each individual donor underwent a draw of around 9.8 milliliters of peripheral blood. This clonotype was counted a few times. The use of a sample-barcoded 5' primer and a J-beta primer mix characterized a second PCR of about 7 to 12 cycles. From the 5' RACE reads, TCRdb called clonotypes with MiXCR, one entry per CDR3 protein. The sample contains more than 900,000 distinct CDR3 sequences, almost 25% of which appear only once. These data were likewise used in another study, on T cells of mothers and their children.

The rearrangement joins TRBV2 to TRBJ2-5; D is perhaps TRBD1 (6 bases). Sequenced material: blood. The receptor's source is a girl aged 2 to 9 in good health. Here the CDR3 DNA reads TGTGCCAGCACTAGGACAGCCGTACAAGAGACCCAGTACTTC. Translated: CASTRTAVQETQYF.